Listed below are T cell receptor beta chains from one sample, sequenced in a study of identical twins. TCRdb reprocessed the 5' RACE reads with MiXCR, giving one entry per CDR3 protein. The table shows roughly 1,500,000 distinct CDR3 sequences, with around 33% occurring only once. Sequencing was done on a sample of cord blood. The receptors here all came from a newborn girl in good health. CDR3s include the opening cysteine and the closing phenylalanine or tryptophan. D genes are given only for firm matches. Expanded clones are given a class, and other clones once, few, many or no size at all.

cdr3_nt cdr3_aa v_call d_call j_call clone_size
TGTGCCAGCACCCGAGGGGGAGATGAAAAACTGTTTTTT CASTRGGDEKLFF TRBV27 - TRBJ1-4 -
TGCAGTGCTTATAGCGGGAGGGCCTGGGAGACCCAGTACTTC CSAYSGRAWETQYF TRBV20-1 TRBD2 TRBJ2-5 -
TGTGCCAGCAGCGTAGGCCCAGGAGCCTACGAGCAGTACTTC CASSVGPGAYEQYF TRBV9 - TRBJ2-7 many
TGTGCCAGCAGTGCTGGACAGGGGGCATCGTTGGGGAGCTCTGGAAACACCATATATTTT CASSAGQGASLGSSGNTIYF TRBV25-1 TRBD1 TRBJ1-3 once
TGCGCCAGCAGCTTGCGGGGGCGCAGGGATGAGCAGTACTTC CASSLRGRRDEQYF TRBV5-1 - TRBJ2-5 -
TGCGCCAGCAGCCAAGTTCCTTACAATGAGCAGTTCTTC CASSQVPYNEQFF TRBV4-1 - TRBJ2-1 many
TGTGCCACCAATCGGGCCTTAAAAGTAAATGAGCAGTTCTTC CATNRALKVNEQFF TRBV24-1 - TRBJ2-1 -
TGTGCCAGCAGCCGAGAGGGACGGGCTGAGCAGTTCTTC CASSREGRAEQFF TRBV4-2 - TRBJ2-1 -
TGTGCCAGCAGCGCCCCGTGGGGGCCTTTTGGTAACAATGAGCAGTTCTTC CASSAPWGPFGNNEQFF TRBV9 - TRBJ2-1 many
TGTGCCAGCAGGCGACTCGGGGAGCTGTTTTTT CASRRLGELFF TRBV6-2/TRBV6-3 - TRBJ2-2 -
TGCGCCAGCAGCCCCCTTTTGAGCGGGAGGTCCAATGAGCAGTTCTTC CASSPLLSGRSNEQFF TRBV4-1 TRBD2 TRBJ2-1 -
TGCGCCAGCAGCTTGTTTGGAGAGGGCGAGCAGTACTTC CASSLFGEGEQYF TRBV5-1 - TRBJ2-7 -
TGTGCCAGCACGGGAAATGGCTATGGCTACACCTTC CASTGNGYGYTF TRBV2 - TRBJ1-2 few
TGTGCCAGCAGCCGTGAAGCGGGCCTCTCCTACGAGCAGTACTTC CASSREAGLSYEQYF TRBV14 - TRBJ2-7 few
TGTGCCAGCAGCCCCGAGGGACAGCGCAATCAGCCCCAGCATTTT CASSPEGQRNQPQHF TRBV21-1 - TRBJ1-5 few
TGTGCCAGCAGTTTGGGGTGGGAGAGCAATGAGCAGTACTTC CASSLGWESNEQYF TRBV28 - TRBJ2-5 -
TGCGCCAGCAGCAAAATGGATACTAGCGGGGTCACAGATACGCAGTATTTT CASSKMDTSGVTDTQYF TRBV5-1 TRBD2 TRBJ2-3 -
TGTGCCAGCAGTTACGACGGTCCACGGGGCTACACCTTC CASSYDGPRGYTF TRBV6-6 - TRBJ1-2 few
TGCGCCAGCAGTTTCGCTCGCCACATCGATGAGCAGTTCTTC CASSFARHIDEQFF TRBV4-1 - TRBJ2-1 -
TGTGCCACCCCGAGGAGGGGAGGGGAAAAACTGTTTTTT CATPRRGGEKLFF TRBV2 - TRBJ1-4 -
TGTGCCAGCAGCGTAGTGGCAGGGTATAGGAATCAGCCCCAGCATTTT CASSVVAGYRNQPQHF TRBV9 - TRBJ1-5 -
TGTGCCAGCAGTTTCTCCGGACATCTTGGGAGCTCCTATAATTCACCCCTCCACTTT CASSFSGHLGSSYNSPLHF TRBV12-3/TRBV12-4 - TRBJ1-6 few
TGCAGTGCTAGAGGGGACAGGGTGAGCAATCAGCCCCAGCATTTT CSARGDRVSNQPQHF TRBV20-1 TRBD1 TRBJ1-5 -
TGTGCCAGCAGCTTTCAGGGTTTCGGAGCGAACACTGAAGCTTTCTTT CASSFQGFGANTEAFF TRBV12-3/TRBV12-4 - TRBJ1-1 few
TGTGCCAGCAGCTTAGAGGGACCGCGCCTGGTTAATTCACCCCTCCACTTT CASSLEGPRLVNSPLHF TRBV7-9 - TRBJ1-6 -
TGTGCCAGCAGCTTTCTCCCTTTCCGGGTTAATAATGAAAAACTGTTTTTT CASSFLPFRVNNEKLFF TRBV11-2 - TRBJ1-4 -
TGTGCCAGCAGCTTAGGGTTTAGCGGGAGGTCTGGCTACGAGCAGTACTTC CASSLGFSGRSGYEQYF TRBV11-2 TRBD2 TRBJ2-7 few
TGCAGCGTGGACAGGGGGCAGGTCGGCTACACCTTC CSVDRGQVGYTF TRBV29-1 TRBD1 TRBJ1-2 -
TGTGCCTGGGATGCGGACCGCCCGGTTGTCACCTTC CAWDADRPVVTF TRBV30 - TRBJ1-2 -
TGTGCCAGCAGCCTCCTCTCACAGGGCGCTGAAGCTTTCTTT CASSLLSQGAEAFF TRBV3-1 - TRBJ1-1 -
TGCAGTGCTCCTCGACAGGGAAGCTCCTATAATTCACCCCTCCACTTT CSAPRQGSSYNSPLHF TRBV20-1 TRBD1 TRBJ1-6 -
TGCGCCAGCAGCCACCCGGGCGCGGGGAACAATGAGCAGTTCTTC CASSHPGAGNNEQFF TRBV4-1 - TRBJ2-1 -
TGTGCCAGCAGCTTAAGCGGGGGCTGGTATGAGCAGTTCTTC CASSLSGGWYEQFF TRBV7-2 TRBD2 TRBJ2-1 few
TGTGCCAGCAGTTTAGGGGCAGGGCCCGGGGAGCTGTTTTTT CASSLGAGPGELFF TRBV28 - TRBJ2-2 -
TGTGCCAGCAGCTTAGTTGGACTACACTACGAGCAGTACTTC CASSLVGLHYEQYF TRBV7-2 - TRBJ2-7 many
TGTGCCAGCACCGGGACTAGCGGGGAGAATGAGCAGTACTTC CASTGTSGENEQYF TRBV2 TRBD2 TRBJ2-5 -
TGTGCCAGCAGCTTATCGACTAGCGGGAGGCATGAGCAGTTCTTC CASSLSTSGRHEQFF TRBV7-2 TRBD2 TRBJ2-1 few
TGTGCCAGCACTTTGGTTGGTCGTGGGTACAATGAGCAGTTCTTC CASTLVGRGYNEQFF TRBV6-8 - TRBJ2-1 -
TGTGCCAGCGGGGACGGGCTTAATGAGCAGTTCTTC CASGDGLNEQFF TRBV12-3/TRBV12-4 - TRBJ2-1 few
TGTGCCAGCAGCTTAGAGTCCACTAGCGGCAATGAGCAGTTCTTC CASSLESTSGNEQFF TRBV7-2 TRBD2 TRBJ2-1 -
TGTGCCGGTCGACTAGCCGTCGGGGAGCAGTTCTTC CAGRLAVGEQFF TRBV2 TRBD2 TRBJ2-1 once
TGCGCCAGCAGCCCCGACCCAGGGCCCTATGGCTACACCTTC CASSPDPGPYGYTF TRBV5-1 - TRBJ1-2 -
TGTGCCAGCAGTCTCGGGTCCGGAGTCCTATACGAGCAGTACTTC CASSLGSGVLYEQYF TRBV28 - TRBJ2-7 few
TGTGCCAGCAGTTTAAGGGCGGGGAAGATCTACGGCTACACCTTC CASSLRAGKIYGYTF TRBV28 - TRBJ1-2 -
TGTGCCAGCAGTTACTATCCGGGACTAGCACTCTACAATGAGCAGTTCTTC CASSYYPGLALYNEQFF TRBV6-2/TRBV6-3 TRBD2 TRBJ2-1 few
TGTGCCAGCAGTTATAGCACAGCTCCCTACGAGCAGTACTTC CASSYSTAPYEQYF TRBV6-5 - TRBJ2-7 -
TGCGCCAGCAGCCAAATAGCGGTCACGATAACTGAAGCTTTCTTT CASSQIAVTITEAFF TRBV4-1 - TRBJ1-1 -
TGCAGCGTTCGGGCAGCCCCGCTAGTGAACGGGGAGCTGTTTTTT CSVRAAPLVNGELFF TRBV29-1 - TRBJ2-2 -
TGTGCCAGCAGCCAAGTCGACGGAAACACCATATATTTT CASSQVDGNTIYF TRBV3-1 - TRBJ1-3 -
TGTGCCAGCATGCCCGTAGTCGGGGGCTCCTTTTACGAGCAGTACTTC CASMPVVGGSFYEQYF TRBV6-6 - TRBJ2-7 -
TGTGCCAGCAGTCCAGGGGGCACACGCCATGAGCAGTTCTTC CASSPGGTRHEQFF TRBV2 TRBD1 TRBJ2-1 -
TGCGCCAGCAGCTGGGGGCCTAGCGGGGTATACAATGAGCAGTACTTC CASSWGPSGVYNEQYF TRBV5-1 TRBD2 TRBJ2-7 -
TGTGCCACCCAACTAGCGGGGGGGCCAAATGAGCAGTTCTTC CATQLAGGPNEQFF TRBV2 TRBD2 TRBJ2-1 -
TGTGCCAGCAGCCACACAGGGGGTGAGCAGTTCTTC CASSHTGGEQFF TRBV14 TRBD1 TRBJ2-1 -
TGTGCCAGCAGCTTGCGTAGCGGGGGTCGGGGTGAGCAGTTCTTC CASSLRSGGRGEQFF TRBV7-2 TRBD2 TRBJ2-1 few
TGCAGTCAGGACCCGGTGACGGGCTACTACGAGCAGTACTTC CSQDPVTGYYEQYF TRBV20-1 - TRBJ2-7 -
TGTGCCACCAGTGTCACAGGGGCCACCAATCAGCCCCAGCATTTT CATSVTGATNQPQHF TRBV24-1 TRBD1 TRBJ1-5 -